This TCR beta chain originates from a study of cytomegalovirus exposure and HLA in healthy donors. Study-level findings and limits: That first-cohort TCR clusters tended to co-occur in the 95 to 150 validation repertoires was found in a later analysis. Diagnosis of cytomegalovirus status made by the classifier reportedly showed high specificity and sensitivity. Usually a TCR sequence was rare, but some public TCRs were found in many donors.

The donors were members of the validation cohort comprising about 130 subjects, separate from the roughly 700-subject first cohort. A remark on this clone: Its antigen is unidentified.

Only in-frame clones appear in the TCRdb table, and some are missing; sequencing was by immunoSEQ multiplex PCR. The table has under 250,000 clones, around nine tenths seen once. Per germline, CDR1 SEHNR and CDR2 FQNEAQ (reference sequence). The CDR3 sequence is 12 residues long. Deletions cut 7 bases from V and 9 bases from J, with 16 bases between. The chain has TRBV7-9 and TRBJ2-7, with D possibly TRBD2 on 5 matching bases. The sequence was obtained from a young woman in good health and CMV-seronegative. Sequences were obtained from PBMCs. The CDR3 spells CASNSLEEVQYF. The DNA of the CDR3 is TGTGCCAGCAACTCATTGGAGGAAGTGCAGTACTTC.